A single sample is the source of the 6 T cell receptor beta chains below, sequenced in a study of T cells in Graves' hyperthyroidism and ophthalmopathy. The investigators amplified TCR beta CDR3 regions from RNA transcripts. An initial round of RT-PCR targeting the TCR CDR3 relied on the HTBI primer set. TCRdb re-analysed the multiplex PCR reads in MiXCR, keeping a single row per CDR3 protein. In the table there are 600,000 to 800,000 distinct CDR3 sequences, over 35% of which are singletons. The source material was blood. The source is a woman between 40 and 50 years old with Graves' hyperthyroidism.

This clonotype was found a few times. V gene TRBV6-5 combines with J gene TRBJ1-1; D ambiguous. Trimming left V 3 bases short and J 5 bases short, with 13 bases between. This CDR3 has 14 residues. Germline CDR1 MNHEY, CDR2 SVGAGI. Here the CDR3 reads CASSYFTRSTEAFF. CDR3 in DNA: TGTGCCAGCAGTTATTTCACCCGTAGTACTGAAGCTTTCTTT.

There are a few counts of this clonotype. The genes are TRBV19 and TRBJ1-2; possible D gene TRBD1, 5 bases. V shed 6 bases and J shed 1 base, with 12 bases lying between them. CDR3 length: 14 residues. CDR1 is LNHDA, CDR2 SQIVND, per germline (reference sequence). The CDR3 here is CASRRDRLNYGYTF. CDR3 sequence (DNA): TGTGCCAGTAGGCGGGACCGACTTAACTATGGCTACACCTTC. Full variable domain (missing parts from reference TRBV19 and TRBJ1-2): DGGITQSPKYLFRKEGQNVTLSCEQNLNHDAMYWYRQDPGQGLRLIYYSQIVNDFQKGDIAEGYSVSREKKESFPLTVTSAQKNPTAFYLCASRRDRLNYGYTFGSGTRLTVV.

There are a few counts of this clonotype. The V gene is TRBV4-3, the J gene TRBJ1-1, with 9 bases lining up with TRBD1. The germline CDR1 and CDR2 sequences are LGHNA and YSLEER. With 0 bases clipped from V and 1 base from J, the junction kept 3 bases outside the gene matches. The CDR3 has 16 amino acids. The DNA for the CDR3 is TGCGCCAGCAGCCAAGATCAGGACAGGGGGAACACTGAAGCTTTCTTT. The encoded protein is CASSQDQDRGNTEAFF.

The gene calls are TRBV15 and TRBJ2-7; a possible D gene is TRBD2 (5 bases). CDR1 and CDR2 from the germline V gene are LNHNV and YYDKDF (reference sequence). V dropped 2 bases and J dropped 3 bases, with 8 bases sitting between them. This CDR3 is 13 amino acids long. The CDR3 DNA follows: TGTGCCACCAGCAGATCTGCGGGCTACGAGCAGTACTTC. This encodes CATSRSAGYEQYF. Full variable domain (missing parts from reference TRBV15 and TRBJ2-7): DAMVIQNPRYQVTQFGKPVTLSCSQTLNHNVMYWYQQKSSQAPKLLFHYYDKDFNNEADTPDNFQSRRPNTSFCFLDIRSPGLGDTAMYLCATSRSAGYEQYFGPGTRLTVT.

V usage is TRBV19 and J usage is TRBJ1-1; D remains ambiguous. The germline V gene has CDR1 LNHDA and CDR2 SQIVND (reference sequence). The length of the CDR3 is 16 residues. V shed 9 bases and J shed 1 base, with 21 bases lying between them. The CDR3 loop reads CASSQVWEWENTEAFF. In DNA, the CDR3 is TGTGCCAGCAGCCAAGTGTGGGAGTGGGAGAACACTGAAGCTTTCTTT.

The rearrangement links TRBV10-3 to TRBJ1-3, with D unresolved. V lost 2 bases and J 4 bases, leaving 15 bases between the germline ends. The CDR3 loop spans 16 amino acids. Germline CDR1 reads ENHRY; CDR2 reads SYGVKD. Here the CDR3 reads CAISEKVDGTGNTIYF. DNA for the CDR3: TGTGCCATCAGTGAGAAAGTGGACGGAACGGGAAACACCATATATTTT.